The T cell receptor beta chain described here comes from a study of blood T cell repertoires in COVID-19. Per germline, CDR1 MNHEY and CDR2 SMNVEV (reference sequence). This CDR3 is 14 amino acids long. The trim removed 3 bases at V and 3 bases at J, leaving 5 bases unmatched. Assay: immunoSEQ multiplex PCR; the TCRdb copy retains only in-frame clones and omits some. The table records fewer than 350,000 clones, 89% of them present only once. The rearrangement links TRBV27 to TRBJ2-7; TRBD2 matches at 7 bases. The sequenced material came from PBMCs or T cells enriched from blood (not recorded which). This sequence originates from a man aged 55 to 69 who had recovered from COVID-19. The CDR3 is CASSLGSGRYEQYF. The CDR3 DNA is TGTGCCAGCAGTTTGGGTAGCGGGCGCTACGAGCAGTACTTC.